These 10 T cell receptor beta chains were all obtained from the same sample, sequenced in a study of cytomegalovirus exposure and HLA in healthy donors. Sequenced by immunoSEQ multiplex PCR; TCRdb stores in-frame clones only, minus some. The table has some 99,000 clones, roughly 86% seen once. The sequenced sample consisted of PBMCs. The source is a woman aged 18-35 years in good health and CMV-seronegative.

V gene TRBV9 combines with J gene TRBJ2-7; 10 positions agree with TRBD2. From germline, CDR1 is SGDLS and CDR2 YYNGEE. Unmatched junction bases numbered 6, after V lost 3 bases and J lost 3 bases. The CDR3 totals 15 residues. DNA for the CDR3: TGTGCCAGCAGCGCTGAGTCTAGCGGGGGCTACGAGCAGTACTTC. Its translation is CASSAESSGGYEQYF. Combining the CDR3 with reference TRBV9 and TRBJ2-7 gives the whole variable domain DSGVTQTPKHLITATGQRVTLRCSPRSGDLSVYWYQQSLDQGLQFLIQYYNGEERAKGNILERFSAQQFPDLHSELNLSSLELGDSALYFCASSAESSGGYEQYFGPGTRLTVT.

This rearrangement joins TRBV6-6 to TRBJ2-2, with D perhaps TRBD1 (5 bases). From germline, CDR1 is MNHNY and CDR2 SVGAGI (reference sequence). V lost 2 bases, J lost 5 bases, and 12 bases lay in between. This CDR3 contains 15 residues. In nucleotides, the CDR3 is TGTGCCAGCAGTTACGAGGCCAGGGAAACCGGGGAGCTGTTTTTT. Its translation is CASSYEARETGELFF.

This chain links TRBV7-8 with TRBJ1-1; no clear D. This CDR3 comprises 14 residues. Per germline, CDR1 SGHVS and CDR2 FQNEAQ. V lost 5 bases and J 1 base, leaving 11 bases between the germline ends. For the CDR3, the DNA is TGTGCCAGCAGCCCATACGCGGAGAACACTGAAGCTTTCTTT. This translates into CASSPYAENTEAFF.

The chain joins TRBV30 to TRBJ2-5; a possible D gene is TRBD1 (7 bases). The CDR3 extends over 14 amino acids. V was pared by 3 bases and J by 3 bases, with 14 bases between. The V gene's germline CDR1 is GTSNPN and CDR2 SVGIG (reference sequence). As DNA, the CDR3 is TGTGCCTGGAGAGAGACAGGGACTGAAGAGACCCAGTACTTC. Its protein product is CAWRETGTEETQYF.

The genes are TRBV30 and TRBJ1-1, with D maybe TRBD1 (6 bases). This CDR3 region has 12 residues. V was clipped by 8 bases and J by 2 bases, with 12 bases between them. The germline gives CDR1 GTSNPN, CDR2 SVGIG (reference sequence). The CDR3: CASRQANTEAFF. Written as DNA, the CDR3 is TGTGCCAGCCGACAGGCCAACACTGAAGCTTTCTTT.

This chain joins TRBV6-5 and TRBJ2-1; 7 nucleotides line up with TRBD2. The CDR3 contains 15 residues. Germline assignment: CDR1 MNHEY and CDR2 SVGAGI. Trimming at V came to 5 bases and at J to 0 bases, leaving 4 bases not matched to a gene. In DNA form, the CDR3 reads TGTGCCAGCAGTACAGCGGGGAACTCCTACAATGAGCAGTTCTTC. Translation gives CASSTAGNSYNEQFF.

A few counts support this clone. The genes are TRBV28 and TRBJ1-4, with 8 bases fitting TRBD1. Trimming at V came to 5 bases and at J to 8 bases, leaving 16 bases not matched to a gene. The CDR3 covers 17 residues. Germline CDR1 is MDHEN and CDR2 is SYDVKM. The CDR3 region has the DNA TGTGCCAGCAGTCCGCTGCTCTTACAGGGGGGGAAGGAAAAACTGTTTTTT. This sequence encodes CASSPLLLQGGKEKLFF.

The rearrangement links TRBV6-4 to TRBJ1-2; D not certain. Trimming cost V 4 bases and J 4 bases, with 10 bases left between them. From germline, CDR1 is MRHNA and CDR2 SNTAGT. CDR3 length: 13 residues. CDR3 in amino acids: CASSVPKSYGYTF. The CDR3 nucleotides read TGTGCCAGCAGTGTGCCGAAGAGCTATGGCTACACCTTC.

This rearrangement joins TRBV28 to TRBJ1-3; tentative D call: TRBD1 (5 bases). CDR1 and CDR2 (germline): MDHEN, SYDVKM. The CDR3 runs to 14 residues. Trimming removed 7 bases from V and 5 bases from J, with 15 bases in between. The CDR3: CASIHGHLRNTIYF. The CDR3 region has the DNA TGTGCCAGCATCCACGGACACCTTAGAAACACCATATATTTT.

This chain uses TRBV19 with TRBJ2-2; D gene unclear. Trimming shortened V by 8 bases and J by 5 bases, and 6 bases separated the two germline ends. The CDR3 spans 11 residues. Germline V gene sequence: CDR1 LNHDA, CDR2 SQIVND (reference sequence). The CDR3 reads CASYQTGELFF. CDR3 sequence (DNA): TGTGCCAGTTATCAGACCGGGGAGCTGTTTTTT.